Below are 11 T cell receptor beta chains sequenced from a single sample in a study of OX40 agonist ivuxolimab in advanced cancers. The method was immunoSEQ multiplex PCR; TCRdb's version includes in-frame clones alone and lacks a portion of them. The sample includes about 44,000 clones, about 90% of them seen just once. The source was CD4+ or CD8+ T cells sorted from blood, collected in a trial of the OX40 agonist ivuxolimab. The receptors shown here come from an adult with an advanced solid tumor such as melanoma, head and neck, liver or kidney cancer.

CDR3 region: CASSRGAVGELFF. In DNA form, the CDR3 reads TGTGCCAGCAGCCGAGGGGCGGTCGGGGAGCTGTTTTTT. The chain links TRBV14 to TRBJ2-2; D could derive from TRBD1 or TRBD2 (5 bases each). V dropped 4 bases and J dropped 7 bases, with 10 bases sitting between them. The CDR3 loop spans 13 amino acids. Per the germline V gene, CDR1 is SGHDN and CDR2 is FVKESK.

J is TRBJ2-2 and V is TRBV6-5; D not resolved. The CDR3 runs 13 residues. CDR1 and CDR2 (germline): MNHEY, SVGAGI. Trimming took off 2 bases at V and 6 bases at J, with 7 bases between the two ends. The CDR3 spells CASSYSRAGELFF. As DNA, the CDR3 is TGTGCCAGCAGTTACAGCCGGGCCGGGGAGCTGTTTTTT.

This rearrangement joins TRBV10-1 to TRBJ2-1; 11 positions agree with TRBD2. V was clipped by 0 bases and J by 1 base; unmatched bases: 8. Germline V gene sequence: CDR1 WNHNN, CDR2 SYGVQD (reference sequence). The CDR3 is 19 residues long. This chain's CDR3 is CASSESRLAGSKSYNEQFF. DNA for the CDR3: TGCGCCAGCAGTGAGTCCCGACTAGCGGGGAGCAAATCCTACAATGAGCAGTTCTTC.

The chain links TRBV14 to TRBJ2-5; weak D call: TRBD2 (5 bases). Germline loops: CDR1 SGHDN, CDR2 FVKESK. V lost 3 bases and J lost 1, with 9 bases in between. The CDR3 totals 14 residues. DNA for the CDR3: TGTGCCAGCAGCCAGCTAGAGGGCCAAGAGACCCAGTACTTC. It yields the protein CASSQLEGQETQYF.

The CDR3 protein is CASSHSAGDTEAFF. The DNA of the CDR3 is TGTGCCAGCAGTCACAGCGCGGGGGACACTGAAGCTTTCTTT. This sequence joins TRBV28 and TRBJ1-1, with a weak D call TRBD1 (5 bases). The CDR3 runs 14 residues. Deletions cut 5 bases from V and 3 bases from J, with 13 bases between. The germline CDR1 and CDR2 sequences are MDHEN and SYDVKM.

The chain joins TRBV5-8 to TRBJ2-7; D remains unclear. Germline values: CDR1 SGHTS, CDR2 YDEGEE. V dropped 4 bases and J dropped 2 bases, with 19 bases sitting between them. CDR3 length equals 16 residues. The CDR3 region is CASSPRRESLAYEQYF. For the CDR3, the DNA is TGTGCCAGCAGCCCTAGGAGAGAGTCCTTAGCCTACGAGCAGTACTTC.

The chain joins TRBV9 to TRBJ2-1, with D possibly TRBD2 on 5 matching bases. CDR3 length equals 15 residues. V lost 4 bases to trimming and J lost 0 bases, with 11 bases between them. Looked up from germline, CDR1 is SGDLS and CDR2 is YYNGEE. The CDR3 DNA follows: TGTGCCAGCAGCTCCAGCGGCGTCTCCTACAATGAGCAGTTCTTC. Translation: CASSSSGVSYNEQFF.

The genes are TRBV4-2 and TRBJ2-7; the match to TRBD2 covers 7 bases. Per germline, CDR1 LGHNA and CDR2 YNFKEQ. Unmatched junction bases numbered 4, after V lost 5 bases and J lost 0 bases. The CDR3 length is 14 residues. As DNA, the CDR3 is TGTGCCAGCAGCGTCCTAGCGGACTCCTACGAGCAGTACTTC. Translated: CASSVLADSYEQYF.

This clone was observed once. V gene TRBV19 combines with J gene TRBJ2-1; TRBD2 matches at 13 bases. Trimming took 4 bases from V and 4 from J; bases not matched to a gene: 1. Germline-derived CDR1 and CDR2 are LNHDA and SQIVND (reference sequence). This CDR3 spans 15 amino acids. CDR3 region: CASSRLAGGYNEQFF. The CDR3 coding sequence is TGTGCCAGTAGTAGACTAGCGGGAGGTTACAATGAGCAGTTCTTC.

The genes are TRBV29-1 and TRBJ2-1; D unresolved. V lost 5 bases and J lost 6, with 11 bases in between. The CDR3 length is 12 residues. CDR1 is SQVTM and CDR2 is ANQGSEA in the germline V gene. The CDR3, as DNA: TGCAGCGTTAGGCCTGGAAGCAATGAGCAGTTCTTC. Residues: CSVRPGSNEQFF.

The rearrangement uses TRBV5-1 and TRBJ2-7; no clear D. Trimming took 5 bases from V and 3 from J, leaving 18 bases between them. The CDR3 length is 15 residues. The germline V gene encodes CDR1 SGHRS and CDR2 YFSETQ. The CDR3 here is CASRLELSLNYEQYF. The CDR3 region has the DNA TGCGCCAGCAGACTTGAGCTCTCACTGAACTACGAGCAGTACTTC.